Listed below are T cell receptor beta chains from one sample, sequenced in a study of T cells in Graves' hyperthyroidism and ophthalmopathy. TCRdb ran MiXCR on the multiplex PCR reads and lists one entry per CDR3 protein. Of approximately 360,000 distinct CDR3 sequences in the sample, more than 15% were seen once. Material for sequencing was blood. The receptors come from a woman aged 18-29 years with Graves' hyperthyroidism that later progressed to Graves' ophthalmopathy. CDR3s include the opening cysteine and the closing phenylalanine or tryptophan. Each record gives: J gene, V gene, CDR3 protein.

j_call: TRBJ2-1
v_call: TRBV7-9
cdr3_aa: CASSLDLTSTFYSEQFF

j_call: TRBJ2-7
v_call: TRBV14
cdr3_aa: CASSQEVMGAYEQYF

j_call: TRBJ2-3
v_call: TRBV6-1
cdr3_aa: CASIGPWLAGADTQYF

j_call: TRBJ1-4
v_call: TRBV10-3
cdr3_aa: CAIRDRTNEKLFF

j_call: TRBJ1-2
v_call: TRBV6-1
cdr3_aa: CASRPQGPGYGYTF

j_call: TRBJ2-7
v_call: TRBV24-1
cdr3_aa: CATSDSTGNSYEQYF

j_call: TRBJ2-1
v_call: TRBV4-1
cdr3_aa: CASSQGIAKFF

j_call: TRBJ2-2
v_call: TRBV12-3/TRBV12-4
cdr3_aa: CASSSLGQNTGELFF

j_call: TRBJ1-1
v_call: TRBV18
cdr3_aa: CASSPGRGRNTEAFF

j_call: TRBJ2-2
v_call: TRBV11-2
cdr3_aa: CASSFTTNRDTRYTGELFF

j_call: TRBJ1-1
v_call: TRBV20-1
cdr3_aa: CSAATGPRAFF

j_call: TRBJ2-5
v_call: TRBV15
cdr3_aa: CATSRDLGSTQYF

j_call: TRBJ1-2
v_call: TRBV6-1
cdr3_aa: CASTLRTGGSYGYTF

j_call: TRBJ1-2
v_call: TRBV4-2
cdr3_aa: CASSRSLGATSNYGYTF

j_call: TRBJ2-7
v_call: TRBV28
cdr3_aa: CASSFRRSEQYF

j_call: TRBJ2-7
v_call: TRBV19
cdr3_aa: CASSRDSLSYEQYF

j_call: TRBJ1-1
v_call: TRBV11-2
cdr3_aa: CASSFIGEGEAFF

j_call: TRBJ2-3
v_call: TRBV20-1
cdr3_aa: CSARATSGRPDTQYF

j_call: TRBJ2-4
v_call: TRBV7-2
cdr3_aa: CASSQEAGEPLAKNIQYF

j_call: TRBJ2-7
v_call: TRBV27
cdr3_aa: CASSLLNGVEQYF

j_call: TRBJ2-1
v_call: TRBV6-2/TRBV6-3
cdr3_aa: CASSYSSLAKGSYNEQFF

j_call: TRBJ1-1
v_call: TRBV20-1
cdr3_aa: CSEFEVVNTEAFF

j_call: TRBJ2-3
v_call: TRBV2
cdr3_aa: CASSVSPGLAGASTDTQYF

j_call: TRBJ2-3
v_call: TRBV7-2
cdr3_aa: CASTGRGPFTDTQYF

j_call: TRBJ2-1
v_call: TRBV29-1
cdr3_aa: CSVGGTSGRGDEQFF

j_call: TRBJ2-5
v_call: TRBV9
cdr3_aa: CASSGSVLGKETQYF

j_call: TRBJ2-1
v_call: TRBV6-1
cdr3_aa: CASSLSSGTNEQFF

j_call: TRBJ1-1
v_call: TRBV3-1
cdr3_aa: CASSQGVGGTEAFF

j_call: TRBJ2-1
v_call: TRBV4-1
cdr3_aa: CASSPQNGRELYNEQFF

j_call: TRBJ1-5
v_call: TRBV2
cdr3_aa: CASSGPGGNQPQHF

j_call: TRBJ2-3
v_call: TRBV20-1
cdr3_aa: CSARTTGTGGEQRTDTQYF

j_call: TRBJ1-5
v_call: TRBV20-1
cdr3_aa: CSATTQGAHNQPQHF

j_call: TRBJ2-5
v_call: TRBV30
cdr3_aa: CAWSVRGSGGGETQYF

j_call: TRBJ2-4
v_call: TRBV3-1
cdr3_aa: CASSPRPGRADGNIQYF

j_call: TRBJ2-1
v_call: TRBV4-2
cdr3_aa: CASSPGLARQFF

j_call: TRBJ1-4
v_call: TRBV20-1
cdr3_aa: CSAHPATNEKLFF

j_call: TRBJ2-7
v_call: TRBV28
cdr3_aa: CASKQGHYEQYF

j_call: TRBJ2-5
v_call: TRBV28
cdr3_aa: CASRQGGGKTQYF

j_call: TRBJ2-1
v_call: TRBV28
cdr3_aa: CASSYDRWGIRDNEQFF

j_call: .
v_call: TRBV3-1
cdr3_aa: CASSLGPYEQFF

j_call: TRBJ2-5
v_call: TRBV7-8
cdr3_aa: CASSSPLDFQETQYF

j_call: TRBJ2-1
v_call: TRBV11-2
cdr3_aa: CASSVDRGRGGEQFF

j_call: TRBJ1-2
v_call: TRBV10-3
cdr3_aa: CAISAKREGYGCTF

j_call: TRBJ2-7
v_call: TRBV20-1
cdr3_aa: CSAFRGTITSGSSYEQYF

j_call: TRBJ2-3
v_call: TRBV4-1
cdr3_aa: CASSHDPGMDTQYF

j_call: TRBJ2-1
v_call: TRBV29-1
cdr3_aa: CSVEGTSYNEQFF

j_call: TRBJ2-3
v_call: TRBV19
cdr3_aa: CASSNLALPSTDTQYF

j_call: TRBJ2-7
v_call: TRBV20-1
cdr3_aa: CSVASGRGRDEQYF

j_call: TRBJ2-7
v_call: TRBV2
cdr3_aa: CASRGTGGRIEQYF

j_call: TRBJ2-3
v_call: TRBV5-1
cdr3_aa: CASSLRPDTQYF

j_call: TRBJ2-1
v_call: TRBV2
cdr3_aa: CASSGTEAFSSYNEQFF

j_call: TRBJ2-5
v_call: TRBV18
cdr3_aa: CASSPTVQETQYF

j_call: TRBJ2-7
v_call: TRBV2
cdr3_aa: CASSPQWGIGEQYF